These 3 T cell receptor beta chains share one sample of origin, sequenced in a study of T cells after yellow fever vaccination. TCRdb reanalysed the 5' RACE reads using MiXCR and keeps one entry per CDR3 protein. The data show 450,000 to 650,000 distinct CDR3 sequences, about 14% seen once. This material consisted of PBMCs, taken on the day of the yellow fever booster vaccination. The receptor source for this set is a man in his thirties or forties who received the YFV17D yellow fever vaccine.

This clonotype was seen only a few times. V is TRBV29-1 and J is TRBJ2-1; D not certain. Germline CDR1 SQVTM, CDR2 ANQGSEA. The CDR3 is 15 amino acids. CDR3 nucleotide sequence: TGCAGAAGCCCCCAACGCATTAGCCCCTACAATGAGCAGTTCTTC. Translation: CRSPQRISPYNEQFF.

The V call is TRBV7-6, the J call TRBJ2-5; 10 nucleotides line up with TRBD2. The CDR3 contains 15 residues. Germline V CDR1 and CDR2: SGHVS, FNYEAQ. The trim removed 3 bases at V and 5 bases at J, leaving 6 bases unmatched. The CDR3 DNA reads as TGTGCCAGCAGCTTTACTAGCGGGATCCGCGAGACCCAGTACTTC. This sequence encodes CASSFTSGIRETQYF. Together with reference TRBV7-6 and TRBJ2-5, the CDR3 gives the full variable domain: GAGVSQSPRYKVTKRGQDVALRCDPISGHVSLYWYRQALGQGPEFLTYFNYEAQQDKSGLPNDRFSAERPEGSISTLTIQRTEQRDSAMYRCASSFTSGIRETQYFGPGTRLLVL.

This clonotype was detected many times. The V and J genes are TRBV7-9 and TRBJ2-1; no clear D. Deletions cut 0 bases from V and 0 bases from J, with 12 bases between. CDR3 length: 17 amino acids. Germline V gene data show CDR1 as SEHNR and CDR2 as FQNEAQ (reference sequence). CDR3 sequence: CASSLAVLLSSYNEQFF. CDR3 bases: TGTGCCAGCAGCTTAGCCGTACTTCTGAGCTCCTACAATGAGCAGTTCTTC. Variable domain in full (rest from reference TRBV7-9 and TRBJ2-1): DTGVSQNPRHKITKRGQNVTFRCDPISEHNRLYWYRQTLGQGPEFLTYFQNEAQLEKSRLLSDRFSAERPKGSFSTLEIQRTEQGDSAMYLCASSLAVLLSSYNEQFFGPGTRLTVL.